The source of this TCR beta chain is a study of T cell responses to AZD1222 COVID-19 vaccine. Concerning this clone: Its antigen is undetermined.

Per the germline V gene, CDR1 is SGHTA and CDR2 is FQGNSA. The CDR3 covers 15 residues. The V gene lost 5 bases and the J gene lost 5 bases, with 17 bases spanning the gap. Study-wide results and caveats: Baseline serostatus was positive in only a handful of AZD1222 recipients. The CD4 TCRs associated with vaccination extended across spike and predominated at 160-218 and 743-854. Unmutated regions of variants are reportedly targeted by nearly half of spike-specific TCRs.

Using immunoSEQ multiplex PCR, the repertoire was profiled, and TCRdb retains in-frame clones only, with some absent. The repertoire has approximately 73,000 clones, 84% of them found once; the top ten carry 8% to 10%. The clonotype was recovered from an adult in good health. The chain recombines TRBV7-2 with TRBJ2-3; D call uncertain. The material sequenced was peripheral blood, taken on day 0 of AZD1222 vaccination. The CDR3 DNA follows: TGTGCCAGCAGCCGGATACTATTAGCCGGAGATACGCAGTATTTT. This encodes CASSRILLAGDTQYF.